This TCR beta chain stems from a study of CD8 T cell repertoires and HIV-1 epitope variants. About the study: Epitopes were three Gag families plus Nef HW9 and YT9.

The repertoire was sequenced with immunoSEQ multiplex PCR; TCRdb's copy has only in-frame clones and lacks some. The profile covers several thousand clones, with around 66% appearing a single time and 45% taken by the ten largest. Per the germline V gene, CDR1 is MDHEN and CDR2 is SYDVKM. The CDR3 is made up of 16 amino acids. Germline trimming cut 1 base from V and 1 base from J; bases unmatched to any gene: 4. This clone turned up a few times. Its antigen is undetermined. The chain couples TRBV28 to TRBJ2-1; TRBD1 matches 7 bases. This sequence originates from a male donor with HIV. The sample was cultured CD8+ T cells derived from PBMCs. The CDR3 DNA sequence: TGTGCCAGCAGTTTATCACAGGGGATATCCTACAATGAGCAGTTCTTC. Translated: CASSLSQGISYNEQFF. The full variable domain, completed using reference TRBV28 and TRBJ2-1, is DVKVTQSSRYLVKRTGEKVFLECVQDMDHENMFWYRQDPGLGLRLIYFSYDVKMKEKGDIPEGYSVSREKKERFSLILESASTNQTSMYLCASSLSQGISYNEQFFGPGTRLTVL.